Sequencing of this TCR beta chain was carried out in a study of Graves' ophthalmopathy and Graves' hyperthyroidism. Transcripts of RNA were the source for amplifying TCR beta CDR3 regions. Investigators did first-round RT-PCR with HTBI primers, then second-round multiplex PCR. TCRdb re-analysed the multiplex PCR reads in MiXCR, keeping a single row per CDR3 protein. The profile shows 200,000 to 250,000 distinct CDR3 sequences, 45% of them singletons. CDR1 is SGHAT, CDR2 FQNNGV, per germline. This CDR3 has 19 residues. J lost 3 bases, V lost 5 bases, and 18 bases had no gene match. Sequenced input: peripheral blood. This TCR was recovered from an adult man with Graves' ophthalmopathy. This rearrangement joins TRBV11-2 to TRBJ1-4, with 7 bases matching TRBD1. The chain's CDR3 is CASSRRAGGGRRANEKLFF. The CDR3 DNA is TGTGCCAGCAGCCGTCGGGCAGGGGGAGGACGTAGAGCTAATGAAAAACTGTTTTTT.